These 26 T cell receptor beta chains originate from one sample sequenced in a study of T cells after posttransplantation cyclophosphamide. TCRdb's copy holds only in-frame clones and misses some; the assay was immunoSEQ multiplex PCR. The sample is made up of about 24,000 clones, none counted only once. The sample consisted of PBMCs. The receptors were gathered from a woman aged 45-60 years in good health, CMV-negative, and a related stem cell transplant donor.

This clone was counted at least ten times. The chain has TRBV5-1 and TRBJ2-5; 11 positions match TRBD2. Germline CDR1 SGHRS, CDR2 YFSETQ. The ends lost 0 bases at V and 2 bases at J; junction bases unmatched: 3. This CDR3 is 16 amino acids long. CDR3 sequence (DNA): TGCGCCAGCAGCTTGGGCCCTAGCGGGGGGCAAGAGACCCAGTACTTC. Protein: CASSLGPSGGQETQYF.

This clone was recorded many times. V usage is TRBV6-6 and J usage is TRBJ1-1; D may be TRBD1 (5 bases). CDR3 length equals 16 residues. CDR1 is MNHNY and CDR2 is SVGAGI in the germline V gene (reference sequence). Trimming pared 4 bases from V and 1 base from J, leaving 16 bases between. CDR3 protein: CASSSYSIGANTEAFF. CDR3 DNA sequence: TGTGCCAGCAGTTCTTATTCCATTGGGGCGAACACTGAAGCTTTCTTT.

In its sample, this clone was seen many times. The CDR3 protein is CASSLNGRSGANVLTF. The DNA of the CDR3 is TGTGCCAGCAGCTTAAACGGTCGCTCTGGGGCCAACGTCCTGACTTTC. The rearrangement links TRBV7-3 to TRBJ2-6; D call uncertain. Germline CDR1 and CDR2: SGHTA and FQGTGA. V lost 1 base and J lost 0, with 7 bases in between. CDR3 length equals 16 residues.

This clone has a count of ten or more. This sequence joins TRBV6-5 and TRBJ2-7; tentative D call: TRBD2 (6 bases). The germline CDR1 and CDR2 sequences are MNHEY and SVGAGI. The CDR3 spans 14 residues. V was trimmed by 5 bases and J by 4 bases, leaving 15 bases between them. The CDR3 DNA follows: TGTGCCAGCAGTCAGCTAGCGAAGATATACGAGCAGTACTTC. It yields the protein CASSQLAKIYEQYF.

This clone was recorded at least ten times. CDR3 sequence: CASREDQPQHF. DNA of the CDR3: TGTGCCAGCAGAGAGGATCAGCCCCAGCATTTT. This chain joins TRBV6-5 and TRBJ1-5, with D unclear. The germline gives CDR1 MNHEY, CDR2 SVGAGI. Trimming cost V 6 bases and J 5 bases, with 5 bases left between them. The CDR3 is 11 residues long.

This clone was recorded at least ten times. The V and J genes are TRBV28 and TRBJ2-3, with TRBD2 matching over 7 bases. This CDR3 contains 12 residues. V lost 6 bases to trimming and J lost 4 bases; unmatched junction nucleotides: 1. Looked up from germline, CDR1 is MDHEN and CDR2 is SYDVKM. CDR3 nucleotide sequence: TGTGCCAGCAGACTAGCGTCAGATACGCAGTATTTT. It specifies CASRLASDTQYF.

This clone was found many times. CDR3 protein: CASSQGGLAGVGEQFF. CDR3 coding DNA: TGTGCCAGCAGCCAGGGGGGGCTAGCGGGAGTGGGTGAGCAGTTCTTC. The genes are TRBV4-2 and TRBJ2-1, with 10 bases fitting TRBD2. The CDR3 has 16 amino acids. CDR1 and CDR2 from the germline V gene are LGHNA and YNFKEQ. Trimming at V came to 3 bases and at J to 9 bases, leaving 11 bases not matched to a gene.

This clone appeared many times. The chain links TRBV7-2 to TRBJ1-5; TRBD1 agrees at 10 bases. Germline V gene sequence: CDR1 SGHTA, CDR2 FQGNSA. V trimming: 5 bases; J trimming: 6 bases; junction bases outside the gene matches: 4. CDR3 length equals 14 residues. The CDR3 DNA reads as TGTGCCAGCAGCGAACGGACAGGGGGTCAGCCCCAGCATTTT. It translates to CASSERTGGQPQHF.

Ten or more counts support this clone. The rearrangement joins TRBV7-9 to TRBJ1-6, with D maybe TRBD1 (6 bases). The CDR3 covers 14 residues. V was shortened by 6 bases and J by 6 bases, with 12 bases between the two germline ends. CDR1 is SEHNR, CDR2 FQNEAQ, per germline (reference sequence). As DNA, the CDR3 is TGTGCCAGCAGGGGGACACCCGTTAATTCACCCCTCCACTTT. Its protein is CASRGTPVNSPLHF.

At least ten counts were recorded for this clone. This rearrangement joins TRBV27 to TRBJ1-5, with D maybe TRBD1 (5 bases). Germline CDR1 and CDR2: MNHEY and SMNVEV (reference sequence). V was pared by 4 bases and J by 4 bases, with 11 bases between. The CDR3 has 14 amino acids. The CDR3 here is CASSWGGGNQPQHF. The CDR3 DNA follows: TGTGCCAGCAGTTGGGGGGGAGGGAATCAGCCCCAGCATTTT.

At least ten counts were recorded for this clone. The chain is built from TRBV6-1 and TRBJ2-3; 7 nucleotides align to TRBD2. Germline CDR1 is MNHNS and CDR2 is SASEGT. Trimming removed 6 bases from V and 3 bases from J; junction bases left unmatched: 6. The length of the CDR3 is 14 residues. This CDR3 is CASSGLVETDTQYF. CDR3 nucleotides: TGTGCCAGCAGCGGACTAGTTGAAACAGATACGCAGTATTTT.

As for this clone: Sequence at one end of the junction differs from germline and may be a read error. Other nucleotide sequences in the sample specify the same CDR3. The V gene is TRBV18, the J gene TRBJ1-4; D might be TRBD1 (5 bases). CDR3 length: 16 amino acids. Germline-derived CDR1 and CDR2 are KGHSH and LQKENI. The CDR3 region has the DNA TGCGCCAGCTCACCTCAGGGTCCTGCAACTAATGAAAAACTGTTTTTT. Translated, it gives CASSPQGPATNEKLFF.

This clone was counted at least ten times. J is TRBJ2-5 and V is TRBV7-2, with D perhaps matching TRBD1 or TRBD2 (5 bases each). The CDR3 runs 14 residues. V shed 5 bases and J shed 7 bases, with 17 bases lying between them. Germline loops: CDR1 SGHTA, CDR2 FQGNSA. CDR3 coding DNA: TGTGCCAGCAGCCTAGGGGTTGAGGGTTCGACCCAGTACTTC. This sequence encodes CASSLGVEGSTQYF.

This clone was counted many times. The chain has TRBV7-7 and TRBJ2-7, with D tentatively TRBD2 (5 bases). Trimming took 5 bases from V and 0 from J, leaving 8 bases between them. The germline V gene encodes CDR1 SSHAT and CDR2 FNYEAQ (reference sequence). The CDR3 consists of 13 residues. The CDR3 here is CASSPGNSYEQYF. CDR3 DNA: TGTGCCAGCAGCCCGGGGAACTCCTACGAGCAGTACTTC.

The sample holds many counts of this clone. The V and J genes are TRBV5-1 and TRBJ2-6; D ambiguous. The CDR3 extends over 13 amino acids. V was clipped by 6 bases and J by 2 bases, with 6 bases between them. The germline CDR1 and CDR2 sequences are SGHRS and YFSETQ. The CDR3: CASNNAGANVLTF. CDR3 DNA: TGCGCCAGCAACAACGCTGGGGCCAACGTCCTGACTTTC.

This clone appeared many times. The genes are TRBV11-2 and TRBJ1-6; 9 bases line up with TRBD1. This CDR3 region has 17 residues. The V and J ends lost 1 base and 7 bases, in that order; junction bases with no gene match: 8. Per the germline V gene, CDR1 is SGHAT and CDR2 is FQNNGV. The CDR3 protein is CASSLALLGQGNSPLHF. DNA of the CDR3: TGTGCCAGCAGCTTAGCCCTCCTTGGACAGGGGAATTCACCCCTCCACTTT.

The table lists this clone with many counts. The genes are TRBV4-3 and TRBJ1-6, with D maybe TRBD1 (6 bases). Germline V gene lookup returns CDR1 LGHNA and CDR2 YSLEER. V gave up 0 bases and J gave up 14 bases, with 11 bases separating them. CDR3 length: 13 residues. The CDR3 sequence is CASSQDADRSLHF. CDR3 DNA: TGCGCCAGCAGCCAAGACGCCGACAGGTCCCTCCACTTT.

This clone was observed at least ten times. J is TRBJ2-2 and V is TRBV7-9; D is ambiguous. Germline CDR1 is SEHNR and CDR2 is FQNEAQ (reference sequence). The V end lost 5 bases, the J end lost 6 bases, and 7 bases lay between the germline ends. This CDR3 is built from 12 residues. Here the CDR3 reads CASSPSPGELFF. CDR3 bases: TGTGCCAGCAGCCCCAGTCCCGGGGAGCTGTTTTTT.

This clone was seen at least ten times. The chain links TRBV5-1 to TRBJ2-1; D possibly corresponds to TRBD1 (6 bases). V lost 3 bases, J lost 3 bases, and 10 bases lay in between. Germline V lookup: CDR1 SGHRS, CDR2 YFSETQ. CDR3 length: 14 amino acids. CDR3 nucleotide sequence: TGCGCCAGCAGCTCAGGGGCTCACTACAATGAGCAGTTCTTC. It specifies CASSSGAHYNEQFF.

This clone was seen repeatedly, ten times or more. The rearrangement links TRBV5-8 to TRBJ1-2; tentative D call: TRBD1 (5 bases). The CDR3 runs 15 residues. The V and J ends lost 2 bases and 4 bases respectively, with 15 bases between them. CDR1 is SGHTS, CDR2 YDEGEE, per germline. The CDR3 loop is CASSFTRTPVYGYTF. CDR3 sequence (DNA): TGTGCCAGCAGCTTTACCCGGACACCCGTCTATGGCTACACCTTC.

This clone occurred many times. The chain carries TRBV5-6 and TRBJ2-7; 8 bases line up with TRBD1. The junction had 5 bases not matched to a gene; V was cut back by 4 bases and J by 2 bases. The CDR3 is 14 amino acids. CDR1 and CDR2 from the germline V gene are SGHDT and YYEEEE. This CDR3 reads CASSHDRGPYEQYF. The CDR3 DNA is TGTGCCAGCAGCCACGACAGGGGTCCCTACGAGCAGTACTTC. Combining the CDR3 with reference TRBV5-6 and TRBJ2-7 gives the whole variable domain DAGVTQSPTHLIKTRGQQVTLRCSPKSGHDTVSWYQQALGQGPQFIFQYYEEEERQRGNFPDRFSGHQFPNYSSELNVNALLLGDSALYLCASSHDRGPYEQYFGPGTRLTVT.

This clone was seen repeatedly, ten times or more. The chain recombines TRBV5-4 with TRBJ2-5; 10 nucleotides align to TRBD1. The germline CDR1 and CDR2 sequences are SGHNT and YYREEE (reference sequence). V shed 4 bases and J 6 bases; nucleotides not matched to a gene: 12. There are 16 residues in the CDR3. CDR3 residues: CASSPTDRGVRKTQYF. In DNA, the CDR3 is TGTGCCAGCAGCCCCACGGACAGGGGGGTTAGGAAGACCCAGTACTTC.

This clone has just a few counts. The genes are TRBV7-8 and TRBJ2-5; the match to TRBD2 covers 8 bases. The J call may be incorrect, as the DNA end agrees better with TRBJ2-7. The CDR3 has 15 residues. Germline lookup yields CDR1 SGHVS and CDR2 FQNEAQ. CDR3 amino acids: CASIPASGWGHEQYF. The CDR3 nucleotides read TGTGCCAGCATCCCGGCTAGCGGGTGGGGACACGAGCAGTACTTC.

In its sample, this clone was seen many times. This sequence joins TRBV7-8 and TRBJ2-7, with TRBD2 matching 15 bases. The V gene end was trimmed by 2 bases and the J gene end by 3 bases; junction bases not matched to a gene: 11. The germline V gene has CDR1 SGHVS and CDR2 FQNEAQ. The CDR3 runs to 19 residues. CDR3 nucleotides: TGTGCCAGCAGCTTACCCCGGACTAGCGGGGGGGCTGATAACTACGAGCAGTACTTC. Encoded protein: CASSLPRTSGGADNYEQYF.

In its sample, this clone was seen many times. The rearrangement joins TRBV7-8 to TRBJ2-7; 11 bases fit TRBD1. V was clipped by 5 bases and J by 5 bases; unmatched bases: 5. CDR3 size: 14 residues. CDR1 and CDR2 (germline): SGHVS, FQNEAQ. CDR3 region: CASSRDRGSNEQYF. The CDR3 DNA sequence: TGTGCCAGCAGCAGGGACAGGGGGAGCAACGAGCAGTACTTC.

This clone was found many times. CDR3 sequence: CASSTVLTGTGESVAFF. CDR3 DNA sequence: TGTGCCAGTAGTACAGTCCTCACCGGGACAGGGGAATCTGTAGCTTTCTTT. This chain connects TRBV19 to TRBJ1-1; 10 bases are a match to TRBD1. Germline V gene sequence: CDR1 LNHDA, CDR2 SQIVND (reference sequence). V was clipped by 4 bases and J by 10 bases; unmatched bases: 18. The CDR3 is made up of 17 amino acids.